This T cell receptor beta chain was found in a study of blood T cell repertoires in COVID-19. Generated by immunoSEQ multiplex PCR, the TCRdb table keeps only in-frame clones and is missing some. Among about 210,000 clones listed, roughly 82% were seen once. The V end was cut by 5 bases, the J end by 0 bases, with 3 bases between. CDR3 length equals 12 residues. The sample was peripheral blood. This TCR derives from a woman in her thirties or forties with acute or convalescent COVID-19. This rearrangement joins TRBV12-3 or TRBV12-4 to TRBJ2-3; D gene unclear. CDR3 region: CASSPSTDTQYF. CDR3 DNA: TGTGCCAGCAGTCCGAGCACAGATACGCAGTATTTT.